The present T cell receptor beta chain was sequenced within a study of T-cell memory formation after mild COVID-19. General study points: Later expanders leaned CD4+, whereas day 15 to 85 contracting clones were balanced CD4/CD8.

A single record per CDR3 protein comes from TCRdb applying MiXCR to the 5' RACE reads. This sample has 200,000 to 300,000 distinct CDR3 sequences, with 8% to 10% found just once. This clonotype has at least ten counts. The antigen is not known. The ends lost 4 bases at V and 7 bases at J; junction bases unmatched: 11. CDR3 length: 15 residues. Germline values: CDR1 ENHRY, CDR2 SYGVKD. The sequenced sample consisted of PBMCs or a T cell subset sorted from them (not recorded which). The V call is TRBV10-3, the J call TRBJ2-7; 9 bases are a match to TRBD1. The clonotype originates from a man in his late teens or twenties who had mild COVID-19 (a few samples of this study predate the infection). Cell type and time point are not known. The CDR3 region is CAISAFGTGMGEQYF. The CDR3 DNA sequence: TGTGCCATCAGTGCTTTTGGGACAGGGATGGGAGAGCAGTACTTC.